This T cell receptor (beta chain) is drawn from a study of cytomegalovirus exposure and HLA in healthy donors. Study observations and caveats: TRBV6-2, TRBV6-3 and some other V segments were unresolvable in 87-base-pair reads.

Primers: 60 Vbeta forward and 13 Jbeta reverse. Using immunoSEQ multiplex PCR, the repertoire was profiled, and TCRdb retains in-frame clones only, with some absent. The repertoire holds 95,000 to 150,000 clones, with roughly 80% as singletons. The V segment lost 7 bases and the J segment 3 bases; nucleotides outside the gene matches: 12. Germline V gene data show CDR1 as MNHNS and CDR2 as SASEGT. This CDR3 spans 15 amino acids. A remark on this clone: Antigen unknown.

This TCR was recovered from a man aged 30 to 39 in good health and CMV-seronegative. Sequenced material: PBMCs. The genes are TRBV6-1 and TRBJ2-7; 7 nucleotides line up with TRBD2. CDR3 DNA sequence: TGTGCCAGCATTAGGTTGGGGGGGAGGGACTACGAGCAGTACTTC. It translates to CASIRLGGRDYEQYF.